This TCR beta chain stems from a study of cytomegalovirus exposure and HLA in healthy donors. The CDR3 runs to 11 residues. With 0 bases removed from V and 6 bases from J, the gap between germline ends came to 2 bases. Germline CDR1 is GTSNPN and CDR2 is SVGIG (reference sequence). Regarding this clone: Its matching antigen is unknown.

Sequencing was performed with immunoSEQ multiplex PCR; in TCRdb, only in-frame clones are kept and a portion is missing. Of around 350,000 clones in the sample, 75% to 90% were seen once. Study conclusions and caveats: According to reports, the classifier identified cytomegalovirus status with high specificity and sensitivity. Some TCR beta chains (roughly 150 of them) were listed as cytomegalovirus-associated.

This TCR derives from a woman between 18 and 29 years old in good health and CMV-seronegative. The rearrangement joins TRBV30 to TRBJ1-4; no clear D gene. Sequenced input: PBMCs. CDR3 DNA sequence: TGTGCCTGGAGTGTCGATGAAAAACTGTTTTTT. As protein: CAWSVDEKLFF.